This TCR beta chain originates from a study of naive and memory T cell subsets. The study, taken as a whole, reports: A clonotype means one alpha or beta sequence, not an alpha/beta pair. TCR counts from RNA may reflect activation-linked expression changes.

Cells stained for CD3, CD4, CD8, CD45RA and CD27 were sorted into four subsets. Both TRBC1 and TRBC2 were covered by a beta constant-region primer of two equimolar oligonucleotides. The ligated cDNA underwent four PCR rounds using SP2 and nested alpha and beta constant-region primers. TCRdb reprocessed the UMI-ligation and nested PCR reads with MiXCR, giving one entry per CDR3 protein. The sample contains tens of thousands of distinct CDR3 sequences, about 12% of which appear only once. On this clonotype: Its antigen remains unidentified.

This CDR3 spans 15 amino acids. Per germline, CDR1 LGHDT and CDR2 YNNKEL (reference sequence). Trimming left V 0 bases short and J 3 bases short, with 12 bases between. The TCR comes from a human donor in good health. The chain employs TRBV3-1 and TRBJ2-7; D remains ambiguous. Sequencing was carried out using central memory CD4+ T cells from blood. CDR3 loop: CASSQDRPGHYEQYF. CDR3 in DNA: TGTGCCAGCAGCCAAGATCGTCCGGGTCACTACGAGCAGTACTTC.